Detailed here is one T cell receptor beta chain. The source of the sample is a study of T cell changes during pregnancy in multiple sclerosis. Germline V gene sequence: CDR1 SSHAT, CDR2 FNYEAQ (reference sequence). This CDR3 comprises 17 residues. V lost 2 bases to trimming and J lost 0 bases; unmatched junction nucleotides: 2. The table came from immunoSEQ multiplex PCR; TCRdb's copy has only in-frame clones and leaves some out. The sample consists of fewer than 110,000 clones, 92% of them appearing once. This receptor was obtained from a female donor with multiple sclerosis, enrolled in a pregnancy study. Sequences were derived from peripheral blood, sampled after pregnancy. The chain has TRBV7-7 and TRBJ2-2; 11 nucleotides agree with TRBD2. CDR3 sequence: CASSLRTSGPNTGELFF. CDR3 DNA: TGTGCCAGCAGCTTAAGGACTAGCGGGCCGAACACCGGGGAGCTGTTTTTT.